Listed here are 11 T cell receptor beta chains from one sample, sequenced in a study of siplizumab effects on memory and regulatory T cells. TCRdb's copy holds only in-frame clones and misses some; the assay was immunoSEQ multiplex PCR. The top ten clones hold under 2% of a sample with tens of thousands of clones, approximately 90% of them seen once. The source material was Tregs sorted from blood. The receptors originated from a human donor in good health.

CDR3: CASSLSGGTDTQYF. CDR3 bases: TGTGCCAGCAGCTTAAGCGGGGGCACAGATACGCAGTATTTT. This rearrangement joins TRBV11-2 to TRBJ2-3; 7 nucleotides line up with TRBD2. CDR1 SGHAT and CDR2 FQNNGV come from the germline V gene. This CDR3 contains 14 residues. V lost 2 bases to trimming and J lost 1 base; unmatched junction nucleotides: 0. The complete variable domain, with remaining parts taken from reference TRBV11-2 and TRBJ2-3, reads EAGVAQSPRYKIIEKRQSVAFWCNPISGHATLYWYQQILGQGPKLLIQFQNNGVVDDSQLPKDRFSAERLKGVDSTLKIQPAKLEDSAVYLCASSLSGGTDTQYFGPGTRLTVL.

The rearrangement uses TRBV18 and TRBJ1-1; maybe TRBD1 (5 bases). Trimming pared 1 base from V and 0 bases from J, leaving 9 bases between. CDR3 size: 15 residues. Per the germline V gene, CDR1 is KGHSH and CDR2 is LQKENI. The CDR3 loop is CASSPRQILNTEAFF. The CDR3 region has the DNA TGTGCCAGCTCACCACGACAGATTTTGAACACTGAAGCTTTCTTT.

This chain joins TRBV7-3 and TRBJ1-5; possibly TRBD1 for D (5 bases). This CDR3 has 16 residues. V was shortened by 2 bases and J by 0 bases, with 11 bases between the two germline ends. Germline V gives CDR1 SGHTA, CDR2 FQGTGA. This CDR3 is CASSLETEDSNQPQHF. For the CDR3, the DNA is TGTGCCAGCAGCTTAGAGACAGAGGATAGCAATCAGCCCCAGCATTTT.

J is TRBJ1-1 and V is TRBV10-1; possibly TRBD1 for D (5 bases). Between the trimmed V and J ends, which lost 5 bases and 4 bases, there was a span of 14 bases. This CDR3 is built from 14 residues. Germline loops: CDR1 WNHNN, CDR2 SYGVQD (reference sequence). The CDR3 region has the DNA TGCGCCAGCAGTAGAGACAGAGGTGGCACTGAAGCTTTCTTT. Its protein product is CASSRDRGGTEAFF.

CDR3 nucleotides: TGTGCCATCAGTACCGCCGGGCCCTCCTACGATGGGCAGTACTTC. Its translation is CAISTAGPSYDGQYF. V usage is TRBV10-3 and J usage is TRBJ2-7, with D unclear. The CDR3 spans 15 residues. Germline V gives CDR1 ENHRY, CDR2 SYGVKD. With 5 bases removed from V and 9 bases from J, the gap between germline ends came to 23 bases.

Note on this clone: The same CDR3 can be traced to other DNA sequences in this sample. The CDR3 region is CASSFKAFENTGELFF. CDR3 DNA: TGCGCCAGCAGCTTCAAGGCGTTTGAGAACACCGGGGAGCTGTTTTTT. V usage is TRBV5-1 and J usage is TRBJ2-2; no reliable D call. Germline lookup yields CDR1 SGHRS and CDR2 YFSETQ. V was pared by 2 bases and J by 1 base, with 12 bases between. CDR3 length equals 16 residues.

Only a few counts were recorded for this clone. The chain combines TRBV2 with TRBJ1-1; D unclear. This CDR3 is 12 amino acids long. Germline V gene data show CDR1 as SNHLY and CDR2 as FYNNEI. The ends were cut back, 2 bases at V and 8 bases at J, with 9 bases in the middle. The CDR3, as DNA: TGTGCCAGCAGTGAATACGGCGACGAAGCTTTCTTT. Translating gives CASSEYGDEAFF.

The gene calls are TRBV11-2 and TRBJ1-5, with a weak D call TRBD1 (6 bases). This CDR3 region has 14 residues. V was clipped by 5 bases and J by 10 bases, with 18 bases between them. The V gene's germline CDR1 is SGHAT and CDR2 FQNNGV. The CDR3 DNA sequence: TGTGCCAGCAGCCCGCTCTCGCAAGGGGGTCCCCAGCATTTT. Residues: CASSPLSQGGPQHF.

The rearrangement joins TRBV15 to TRBJ1-4; no firm D call. This CDR3 is 15 amino acids long. The V end was cut by 4 bases, the J end by 0 bases, with 9 bases between. Germline V lookup: CDR1 LNHNV, CDR2 YYDKDF (reference sequence). As DNA, the CDR3 is TGTGCCACCAGCAACCAGCGCGCAACTAATGAAAAACTGTTTTTT. It encodes CATSNQRATNEKLFF.

The chain is built from TRBV11-2 and TRBJ2-5, with 8 positions matching TRBD2. The germline CDR1 and CDR2 sequences are SGHAT and FQNNGV. This CDR3 is built from 16 residues. Trimming took 3 bases from V and 0 from J; bases not matched to a gene: 6. In nucleotides, the CDR3 is TGTGCCAGCAGCTTTCCCCGGGGGGGGGACCAAGAGACCCAGTACTTC. It is translated as CASSFPRGGDQETQYF. The full variable domain, with the rest looked up from reference TRBV11-2 and TRBJ2-5, is EAGVAQSPRYKIIEKRQSVAFWCNPISGHATLYWYQQILGQGPKLLIQFQNNGVVDDSQLPKDRFSAERLKGVDSTLKIQPAKLEDSAVYLCASSFPRGGDQETQYFGPGTRLLVL.

The count of this clone is one. The J gene is TRBJ2-7, the V gene TRBV23-1; D gene ambiguous. TRBV23-1 is classed as an ORF, of uncertain function. Trimming cost V 2 bases and J 3 bases, with 2 bases left between them. The CDR3 is made up of 11 amino acids. CDR3 residues: CASSQDYEQYF. DNA of the CDR3: TGCGCCAGCAGTCAAGACTACGAGCAGTACTTC.